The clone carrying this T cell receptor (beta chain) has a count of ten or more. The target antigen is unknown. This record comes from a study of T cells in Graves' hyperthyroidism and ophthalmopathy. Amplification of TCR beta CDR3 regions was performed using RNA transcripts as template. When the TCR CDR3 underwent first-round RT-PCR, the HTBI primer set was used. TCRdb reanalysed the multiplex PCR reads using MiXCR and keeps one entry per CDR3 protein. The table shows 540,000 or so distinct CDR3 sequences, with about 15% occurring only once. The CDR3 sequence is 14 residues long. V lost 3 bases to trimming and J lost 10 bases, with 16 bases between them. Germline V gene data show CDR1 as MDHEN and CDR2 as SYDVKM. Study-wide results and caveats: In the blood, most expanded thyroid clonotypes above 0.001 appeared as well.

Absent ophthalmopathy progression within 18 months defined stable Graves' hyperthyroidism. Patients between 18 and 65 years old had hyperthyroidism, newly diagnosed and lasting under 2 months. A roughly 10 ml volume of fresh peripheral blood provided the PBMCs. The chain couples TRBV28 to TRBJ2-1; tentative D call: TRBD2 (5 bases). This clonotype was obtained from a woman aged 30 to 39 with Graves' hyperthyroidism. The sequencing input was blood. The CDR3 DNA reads TGTGCCAGCAGTTTTAGAAGGCGGGTTCCCGAGCAGTTCTTC. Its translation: CASSFRRRVPEQFF.